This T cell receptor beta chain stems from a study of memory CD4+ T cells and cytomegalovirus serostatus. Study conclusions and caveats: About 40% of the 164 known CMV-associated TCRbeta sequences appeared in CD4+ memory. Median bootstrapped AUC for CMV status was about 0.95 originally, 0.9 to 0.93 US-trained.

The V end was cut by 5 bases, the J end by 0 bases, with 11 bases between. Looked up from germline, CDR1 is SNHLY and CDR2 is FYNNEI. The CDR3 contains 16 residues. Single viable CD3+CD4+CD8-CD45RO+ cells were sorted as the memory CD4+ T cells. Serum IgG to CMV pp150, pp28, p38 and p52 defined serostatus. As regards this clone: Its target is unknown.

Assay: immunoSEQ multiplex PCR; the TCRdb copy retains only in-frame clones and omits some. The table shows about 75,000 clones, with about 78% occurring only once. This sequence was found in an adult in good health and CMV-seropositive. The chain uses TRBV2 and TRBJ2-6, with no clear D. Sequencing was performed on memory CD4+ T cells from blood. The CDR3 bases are TGTGCCAGCAGTTTAACACGGTCCTCTGGGGCCAACGTCCTGACTTTC. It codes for CASSLTRSSGANVLTF.